A single sample gave rise to the 8 T cell receptor beta chains below, sequenced in a study of shared clonotypes between healthy human individuals (dated by TCRdb to the early 2020s). Libraries came from the immunoSEQ multiplex PCR assay. In TCRdb, the immuneACCESS table is reduced to in-frame sequences with V and J assigned. These tables do not hold every clone; where another copy was compared, an unresolved V gene accounts for under half, and the others remain unexplained. The sample contains some 380,000 clones, 90% to 98% of them found a single time. Clones ranked in the top ten supply 0.25% to 0.35% of the sample. The sample taken for sequencing was memory CD8+ T cells sorted from blood. The cell subset or site label of this sample denotes: CD45RO+ cells pooled with CCR7-negative TemRA cells. These receptors were taken from a young man in good health.

CDR3 residues: CASSQIGALGGELFF. CDR3 bases: TGTGCCAGCAGCCAAATTGGAGCCTTGGGCGGGGAGCTGTTTTTT. The V call is TRBV7-9, the J call TRBJ2-2; D uncertain. The CDR3 totals 15 residues. Between the trimmed V and J ends, which lost 5 bases and 7 bases, there was a span of 17 bases. The germline CDR1 and CDR2 sequences are SEHNR and FQNEAQ (reference sequence).

This clone appeared a single time. The chain employs TRBV7-9 and TRBJ2-3, with D uncertain. The CDR3 totals 13 residues. Trimming pared 1 base from V and 4 bases from J, leaving 6 bases between. Germline V CDR1 and CDR2: SEHNR, FQNEAQ (reference sequence). Written as DNA, the CDR3 is TGTGCCAGCAGCTTAGGGCGGTCAGATACGCAGTATTTT. The encoded protein is CASSLGRSDTQYF.

The chain has TRBV28 and TRBJ2-4; D call uncertain. The CDR3 sequence is 13 residues long. Trimming pared 3 bases from V and 1 base from J, leaving 4 bases between. CDR1 is MDHEN and CDR2 is SYDVKM in the germline V gene. The CDR3 region has the DNA TGTGCCAGCAGTTTCCATGCCAAAAACATTCAGTACTTC. Residues: CASSFHAKNIQYF.

The V and J genes are TRBV18 and TRBJ2-7; no reliable D call. Looked up from germline, CDR1 is KGHSH and CDR2 is LQKENI. This CDR3 region has 14 residues. V was trimmed by 0 bases and J by 3 bases, leaving 9 bases between them. The CDR3 DNA follows: TGTGCCAGCTCACCACCGGAGTCCAGCTACGAGCAGTACTTC. It yields the protein CASSPPESSYEQYF.

The V gene is TRBV5-1, the J gene TRBJ2-3, with 15 bases aligning to TRBD2. Germline CDR1 SGHRS, CDR2 YFSETQ. The length of the CDR3 is 17 residues. Trimming cost V 4 bases and J 4 bases; bases outside gene matches: 7. The CDR3 DNA follows: TGCGCCAGCAGCCCCGAAGGACTAGCGGGAGGGCCAGATACGCAGTATTTT. Protein: CASSPEGLAGGPDTQYF.

The chain carries TRBV21-1 and TRBJ1-5; TRBD1 is the table's D call and was not checked against the DNA. TRBV21-1 counts as a pseudogene. The CDR3 loop spans 15 amino acids. The CDR3 bases are TGTGCCAGCAGCGCAAACCAGGGTGGCAATCAGCCCCAGCATTTT. Translated, it gives CASSANQGGNQPQHF.

J is TRBJ1-4 and V is TRBV6-6; the D is unclear. Trimming removed 2 bases at V and 7 bases at J, with 8 bases between. CDR3 length: 13 amino acids. Per germline, CDR1 MNHNY and CDR2 SVGAGI (reference sequence). The DNA of the CDR3 is TGTGCCAGCAGTTACGTACAGTTTGAAAAACTGTTTTTT. It encodes CASSYVQFEKLFF.

A single count supports this clone. The chain couples TRBV25-1 to TRBJ2-2; 7 bases match TRBD2. The trim removed 2 bases at V and 0 bases at J, leaving 0 bases unmatched. Germline V gives CDR1 MGHDK, CDR2 SYGVNS. This CDR3 has 15 amino acids. The DNA of the CDR3 is TGTGCCAGCAGTGAAACTAGCGCGAACACCGGGGAGCTGTTTTTT. Translating it yields CASSETSANTGELFF.